A selection of T cell receptor beta chains follows, all from one sample in a study of blood T cell repertoires in COVID-19. The table came from immunoSEQ multiplex PCR; TCRdb's copy has only in-frame clones and leaves some out. The sample gives more than 35,000 clones, roughly four fifths of which show up once; roughly 48% is in the top ten. The specimen sequenced was peripheral blood. The receptors stem from an elderly woman with acute or convalescent COVID-19. Both conserved end residues are part of each CDR3. A D gene is named only where the DNA matches it firmly. The listing skips clone size in some rows; elsewhere it reads once, few, many or a size class.

CDR3 DNA	CDR3 protein	D gene	clone size	V gene	J gene
TGTGCCAGCAGTGAACGGGGGGAGTGGCAGCCCCAGCATTTT	CASSERGEWQPQHF	.	.	TRBV6-1	TRBJ1-5
TGTGCCAGTAGTAGCTTGAGGGGGTTAAGTGAGCAGTTCTTC	CASSSLRGLSEQFF	.	.	TRBV19	TRBJ2-1
TGTGCCAGCTCGTTTGGACAGGGTGACACCATATATTTT	CASSFGQGDTIYF	TRBD1	.	TRBV18	TRBJ1-3
TGTGCCATCAGTGACCAGGGGAGCGGCTACACCTTC	CAISDQGSGYTF	.	.	TRBV10-3	TRBJ1-2
TGTGCCAGCAGCTTCGCCAGTTATCCCTACGAGCAGTACTTC	CASSFASYPYEQYF	.	.	TRBV5-6	TRBJ2-7
TGTGCCAGCAGTGCCCTAGGGATAGCGGGGGGGAGGACGCAGTATTTT	CASSALGIAGGRTQYF	TRBD2	once	TRBV6-1	TRBJ2-3
TGTGCCAGCAGTTACTCCCCGTCCTACGAGCAGTACTTC	CASSYSPSYEQYF	.	once	TRBV6-5	TRBJ2-7
TGTGCCATCAGGGCCGCCTCTGGAAACACCATATATTTT	CAIRAASGNTIYF	.	.	TRBV10-3	TRBJ1-3
TGCGCCAGCAGCTTGCAGCAGGGTAGCGGGTCGGAGACCCAGTACTTC	CASSLQQGSGSETQYF	TRBD2	.	TRBV5-1	TRBJ2-5
TGTGCCAGTAGTGCCTCAACAGATCAGCCCCAGCATTTT	CASSASTDQPQHF	.	.	TRBV19	TRBJ1-5
TGTGCCAGCAGCCGACAGCAAGCACTCCAAGAGACCCAGTACTTC	CASSRQQALQETQYF	.	.	TRBV7-7	TRBJ2-5
TGTGCCAGTCTCGAGGGGGGGCTCCAGCCCCAGCATTTT	CASLEGGLQPQHF	.	.	TRBV27	TRBJ1-5
TGTGCCAGCAACTCAGGGACTAGCGGGGTAAGGGGAGCAGATACGCAGTATTTT	CASNSGTSGVRGADTQYF	TRBD2	.	TRBV5-4	TRBJ2-3
TGTGCCAGCAGTTACGTGGCAGGGGCATCCTACGAGCAGTACTTC	CASSYVAGASYEQYF	.	.	TRBV6-5	TRBJ2-7
TGTGCCAGCAGTTTGGGAGGTGCCGGGGCCAACGTCCTGACTTTC	CASSLGGAGANVLTF	.	once	TRBV2	TRBJ2-6
TGTGCCAGCAGCTCGGGACAGCTGAACACCATATATTTT	CASSSGQLNTIYF	TRBD1	.	TRBV11-1	TRBJ1-3
TGCAGCGCCGAAACCCCTTGGGCAGGTGGCTATGGCTACACCTTC	CSAETPWAGGYGYTF	.	.	TRBV29-1	TRBJ1-2
TGTGCCAGCATAGCGGCCGGCAATAATTCACCCCTCCACTTT	CASIAAGNNSPLHF	.	.	TRBV6-5	TRBJ1-6
TGTGCCAGCAGCCGTAGCGGGGGGGCCCTCGATGAGCAGTTCTTC	CASSRSGGALDEQFF	TRBD2	.	TRBV7-3	TRBJ2-1
TGTGCCAGCAGTTTCCCTGGACAGGGGGCTTATGGCTACACCTTC	CASSFPGQGAYGYTF	TRBD1	.	TRBV28	TRBJ1-2
TGTGCCAGCAGTCCGACAGGGGCTAACCTCTATGGCTACACCTTC	CASSPTGANLYGYTF	TRBD1	.	TRBV28	TRBJ1-2
TGCAGCGTGGGGAGGGGCGCGGCTGAAGCTTTCTTT	CSVGRGAAEAFF	.	.	TRBV29-1	TRBJ1-1
TGTGCCAGCAGTTCCGGGACTAGCGGGGGGGAGCAGTTCTTC	CASSSGTSGGEQFF	TRBD2	.	TRBV6-4	TRBJ2-1
TGTGCCAGCAGTTTGGACAGGGACCCTGGAAACACCATATATTTT	CASSLDRDPGNTIYF	TRBD1	.	TRBV6-6	TRBJ1-3
TGTGCCAGCAGCCAAGTGGGGGGTAATAGCAATCAGCCCCAGCATTTT	CASSQVGGNSNQPQHF	.	.	TRBV4-2	TRBJ1-5
TGTGCCAGCAGCTTAGCGAGGACAGATTATGGCTACACCTTC	CASSLARTDYGYTF	.	.	TRBV7-9	TRBJ1-2
TGTGCCAGCAGCCAAGATTGGCCCCCCGAGCAGTACTTC	CASSQDWPPEQYF	.	.	TRBV3-1/TRBV3-2	TRBJ2-7
TGTGCCAGCAGCTCAACCAGGGGGTCCATGGGCAATCAGCCCCAGCATTTT	CASSSTRGSMGNQPQHF	TRBD1	.	TRBV7-8	TRBJ1-5
TGTGCCAGCACAAGAGACAGGGCTAGAGGGGATCAGCCCCAGCATTTT	CASTRDRARGDQPQHF	TRBD1	.	TRBV28	TRBJ1-5
TGTGCCAGCAGCATTGGCCCACGTGAAGCTTTCTTT	CASSIGPREAFF	.	.	TRBV7-9	TRBJ1-1
TGTGCCAGCAGCCTAGTCGGGGACAGATCCCCCTACGAGCAGTACTTC	CASSLVGDRSPYEQYF	.	once	TRBV21-1	TRBJ2-7
TGTGCCAGTAGTACTGGGCGCAGGGGCGGAACTCCCGACTCTGGGGCCAACGTCCTGACTTTC	CASSTGRRGGTPDSGANVLTF	.	.	TRBV19	TRBJ2-6